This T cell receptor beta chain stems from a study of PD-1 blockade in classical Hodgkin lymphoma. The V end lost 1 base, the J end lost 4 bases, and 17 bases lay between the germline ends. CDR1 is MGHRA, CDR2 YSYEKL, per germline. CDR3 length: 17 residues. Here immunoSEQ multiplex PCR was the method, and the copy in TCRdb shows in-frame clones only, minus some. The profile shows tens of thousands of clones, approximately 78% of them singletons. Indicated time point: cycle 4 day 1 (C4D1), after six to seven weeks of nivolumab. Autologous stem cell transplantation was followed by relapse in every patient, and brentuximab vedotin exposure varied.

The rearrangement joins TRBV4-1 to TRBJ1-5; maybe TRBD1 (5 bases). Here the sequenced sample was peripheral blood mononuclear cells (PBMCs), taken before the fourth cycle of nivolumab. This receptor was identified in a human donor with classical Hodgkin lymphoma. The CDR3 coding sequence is TGCGCCAGCAGCCAAGGAAGGTTAACCGGGGGAAATCAGCCCCAGCATTTT. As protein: CASSQGRLTGGNQPQHF.